The present entry profiles one TCR beta chain with its context. TCRdb's table, derived via immunoSEQ multiplex PCR, lists solely in-frame clones and lacks some. Here the sample spans about 170,000 clones, approximately 91% being singletons. These data are taken from a study of blood T cell repertoires in COVID-19. The overall study: Sample material is recorded as cDNA or gDNA derived from T cells, B-cell-depleted T cells, or PBMCs.

V lost 0 bases, J lost 3 bases, and 0 bases stayed unmatched. Germline V gene lookup returns CDR1 SGHDT and CDR2 YYEEEE. The CDR3 has 14 amino acids. The receptor was isolated from a young man with COVID-19, enrolled during active disease. Material: peripheral blood. The rearrangement links TRBV5-6 to TRBJ2-7; TRBD1 matches at 10 bases. CDR3 in amino acids: CASSLGTGGYEQYF. The CDR3 nucleotides read TGTGCCAGCAGCTTGGGGACAGGGGGCTACGAGCAGTACTTC.